Given below is one TCR beta chain in context. Its antigen is still unknown. The sample is drawn from a study of vaccination and CD4 T cells after COVID-19. Study background: In culture, cells were exposed to overlapping spike peptides from SARS-CoV-2, HCoV-NL63, HCoV-OC43 and HCoV-229E. A CEFX pool, an HIV-1 Nef pool, or no peptide went to control cultures.

An Oncomine TCR Beta short-read assay was used to sequence the DNA from cultured CD4+ T cells. TCRdb called the PCR reads again in MiXCR, with one record for every CDR3 protein. The table lists over 15,000 distinct CDR3 sequences, about 43% of them singletons. Treatment given: 10-day PBMC culture with coronavirus spike peptide pools or control peptides (ViraFEST assay). Germline CDR1 is SEHNR and CDR2 is FQNEAQ (reference sequence). Losses at the gene ends were 4 bases for V and 0 bases for J; bases not matched to a gene: 9. The CDR3 is 16 residues long. This clonotype was obtained from a human donor who had recovered from COVID-19. Here the sequenced sample was CD4+ T cells from blood, cultured in vitro, taken after SARS-CoV-2 vaccination. J is TRBJ2-7 and V is TRBV7-9; TRBD2 aligns across 7 bases. The CDR3 DNA is TGTGCCAGCAGCTCAAAAGCGGGAATCAGCTCCTACGAGCAGTACTTC. It translates to CASSSKAGISSYEQYF.